Shown below are 30 T cell receptor beta chains from a single sample sequenced in a study of blood T cell repertoires in COVID-19. TCRdb's copy holds only in-frame clones and misses some; the assay was immunoSEQ multiplex PCR. The table shows roughly 100,000 clones, with more than 80% occurring only once. The sequencing input was peripheral blood. The receptors shown here come from an elderly woman with acute or convalescent COVID-19.

The genes are TRBV19 and TRBJ1-2; no firm D call. CDR3 length: 13 residues. Germline values: CDR1 LNHDA, CDR2 SQIVND (reference sequence). V was shortened by 3 bases and J by 6 bases, with 11 bases between the two germline ends. The CDR3 sequence is CASSIVTANGYTF. CDR3 DNA sequence: TGTGCCAGTAGTATCGTAACAGCTAATGGCTACACCTTC.

The chain couples TRBV27 to TRBJ1-5; a possible D gene is TRBD1 (5 bases). Trimming left V 4 bases short and J 1 base short, with 8 bases between. The CDR3 spans 14 residues. CDR1 MNHEY and CDR2 SMNVEV come from the germline V gene (reference sequence). The CDR3 loop is CASSSDNSNQPQHF. In nucleotides, the CDR3 is TGTGCCAGCAGTTCGGACAACAGCAATCAGCCCCAGCATTTT.

The chain uses TRBV28 and TRBJ2-1, with TRBD1 identical over 12 bases. Germline values: CDR1 MDHEN, CDR2 SYDVKM. The CDR3 has 15 residues. Losses at the gene ends were 6 bases for V and 10 bases for J; bases not matched to a gene: 10. In DNA, the CDR3 is TGTGCCAGCAGCTCAACGGGACAGGGGGCAAGCGAGCAGTTCTTC. It yields the protein CASSSTGQGASEQFF. The full variable domain, in which reference TRBV28 and TRBJ2-1 provide the parts outside the CDR3, is DVKVTQSSRYLVKRTGEKVFLECVQDMDHENMFWYRQDPGLGLRLIYFSYDVKMKEKGDIPEGYSVSREKKERFSLILESASTNQTSMYLCASSSTGQGASEQFFGPGTRLTVL.

The chain employs TRBV6-5 and TRBJ1-1; no clear D. Germline V gene data show CDR1 as MNHEY and CDR2 as SVGAGI. Trimming took 5 bases from V and 4 from J, leaving 14 bases between them. This CDR3 spans 14 amino acids. Here the CDR3 reads CASSHPEGGTEAFF. The DNA for the CDR3 is TGTGCCAGCAGTCACCCGGAGGGAGGCACTGAAGCTTTCTTT.

The chain links TRBV5-6 to TRBJ1-5; the D is unclear. The germline V gene encodes CDR1 SGHDT and CDR2 YYEEEE. The CDR3 consists of 15 residues. V was cut by 0 bases and J by 0 bases, with 7 bases left in between. CDR3 residues: CASSLGINSNQPQHF. In nucleotides, the CDR3 is TGTGCCAGCAGCTTGGGTATTAATAGCAATCAGCCCCAGCATTTT.

This chain joins TRBV9 and TRBJ1-2; 7 bases agree with TRBD1. The V and J ends lost 0 bases and 4 bases, in that order; junction bases with no gene match: 6. Germline-derived CDR1 and CDR2 are SGDLS and YYNGEE. This CDR3 has 15 amino acids. The DNA of the CDR3 is TGTGCCAGCAGCGTAGGTCTTGGGACAGTCTATGGCTACACCTTC. As protein: CASSVGLGTVYGYTF.

The rearrangement joins TRBV6-5 to TRBJ2-5; the D gene is possibly TRBD2 (6 bases). Trimming left V 0 bases short and J 8 bases short, with 16 bases between. Per the germline V gene, CDR1 is MNHEY and CDR2 is SVGAGI. This CDR3 is built from 15 residues. The chain's CDR3 is CASSYSGEAARTQYF. For the CDR3, the DNA is TGTGCCAGCAGTTACTCTGGGGAGGCCGCTCGCACCCAGTACTTC.

The chain joins TRBV6-5 to TRBJ1-5, with a weak D call TRBD1 (5 bases). This CDR3 region has 14 residues. Per the germline V gene, CDR1 is MNHEY and CDR2 is SVGAGI. V gave up 6 bases and J gave up 9 bases, with 18 bases separating them. The CDR3 is CASSKTGIMRPQHF. In DNA, the CDR3 is TGTGCCAGCAGCAAAACAGGCATTATGCGGCCCCAGCATTTT.

This chain links TRBV6-5 with TRBJ2-3; 8 bases are a match to TRBD2. The germline V gene has CDR1 MNHEY and CDR2 SVGAGI. This CDR3 contains 14 residues. V was clipped by 10 bases and J by 5 bases; unmatched bases: 11. DNA of the CDR3: TGTGCCACCCTTCGGGGGGGCCAATTAGATACGCAGTATTTT. Its translation is CATLRGGQLDTQYF.

The chain links TRBV29-1 to TRBJ2-1; D ambiguous. V was clipped by 2 bases and J by 12 bases, with 11 bases between them. CDR1 is SQVTM, CDR2 ANQGSEA, per germline. CDR3 length equals 11 residues. DNA of the CDR3: TGCAGCGTTGAACTGCTCCGCGGGCAGTTCTTC. Encoded protein: CSVELLRGQFF.

Only one count was recorded for this clone. The rearrangement joins TRBV7-7 to TRBJ2-3; D is perhaps TRBD2 (5 bases). CDR3 length equals 15 residues. Germline V CDR1 and CDR2: SSHAT, FNYEAQ (reference sequence). Trimming stripped 5 bases from V and 0 bases from J, with 12 bases between. The CDR3 region has the DNA TGTGCCAGCAGCCCACGGACGGGGAGCACAGATACGCAGTATTTT. It specifies CASSPRTGSTDTQYF.

This sequence joins TRBV6-5 and TRBJ2-3; TRBD2 might be the D (6 bases). V lost 6 bases, J lost 5 bases, and 6 bases lay in between. The CDR3 length is 11 residues. Germline CDR1 reads MNHEY; CDR2 reads SVGAGI. Here the CDR3 DNA reads TGTGCCAGCAGGGGGGGAGATACGCAGTATTTT. It encodes CASRGGDTQYF.

The gene calls are TRBV19 and TRBJ1-5; the D is unclear. V was shortened by 2 bases and J by 4 bases, with 3 bases between the two germline ends. The CDR3 is 12 residues long. Germline V gene data show CDR1 as LNHDA and CDR2 as SQIVND (reference sequence). The CDR3 DNA follows: TGTGCCAGTAGTATACCGAATCAGCCCCAGCATTTT. This sequence encodes CASSIPNQPQHF. The variable domain in full, completed from reference TRBV19 and TRBJ1-5, reads DGGITQSPKYLFRKEGQNVTLSCEQNLNHDAMYWYRQDPGQGLRLIYYSQIVNDFQKGDIAEGYSVSREKKESFPLTVTSAQKNPTAFYLCASSIPNQPQHFGDGTRLSIL.

The gene calls are TRBV7-9 and TRBJ1-1, with 7 positions matching TRBD1. With V trimmed by 3 bases and J by 4 bases, 8 bases remained unmatched. The germline CDR1 and CDR2 sequences are SEHNR and FQNEAQ (reference sequence). CDR3 length: 15 residues. The CDR3 spells CASSFGRGTGTEAFF. CDR3 coding DNA: TGTGCCAGCAGCTTCGGCAGGGGGACGGGCACTGAAGCTTTCTTT.

This chain uses TRBV7-2 with TRBJ2-7; weak D call: TRBD1 (5 bases). The CDR3 is 15 amino acids. The V end was cut by 4 bases, the J end by 6 bases, with 19 bases between. Germline CDR1 and CDR2: SGHTA and FQGNSA. The CDR3 spells CASSSGPTVAAEQYF. The CDR3 bases are TGTGCCAGCAGCTCCGGTCCGACAGTAGCCGCCGAGCAGTACTTC.

J is TRBJ2-5 and V is TRBV21-1; TRBD2, the table's D call, lacks a check against the DNA. TRBV21-1 is flagged as a pseudogene. This CDR3 has 13 residues. The CDR3 spells CASSKDLPETQYF. Here the CDR3 DNA reads TGTGCCAGCAGCAAAGACTTACCCGAGACCCAGTACTTC.

This clone has a single count. The genes are TRBV30 and TRBJ1-5, with D perhaps matching TRBD1 (5 bases). Trimming pared 2 bases from V and 2 bases from J, leaving 19 bases between. The CDR3 extends over 17 amino acids. Germline V CDR1 and CDR2: GTSNPN, SVGIG (reference sequence). CDR3 DNA: TGTGCCTGGAGTCGGCGCCAGGGCGATGGGGGCAATCAGCCCCAGCATTTT. Its protein product is CAWSRRQGDGGNQPQHF.

V is TRBV7-2 and J is TRBJ2-3; 8 nucleotides match TRBD2. V was clipped by 1 base and J by 6 bases; unmatched bases: 9. CDR1 SGHTA and CDR2 FQGNSA come from the germline V gene. The CDR3 has 16 residues. This CDR3 reads CASSLGGGGKRDTQYF. The CDR3 DNA sequence: TGTGCCAGCAGCTTAGGTGGCGGGGGGAAACGGGATACGCAGTATTTT. The complete variable domain, with remaining parts taken from reference TRBV7-2 and TRBJ2-3, reads GAGVSQSPSNKVTEKGKDVELRCDPISGHTALYWYRQSLGQGLEFLIYFQGNSAPDKSGLPSDRFSAERTGGSVSTLTIQRTQQEDSAVYLCASSLGGGGKRDTQYFGPGTRLTVL.

The chain joins TRBV6-5 to TRBJ2-7, with 8 bases fitting TRBD1. Trimming at V came to 2 bases and at J to 1 base, leaving 4 bases not matched to a gene. There are 15 residues in the CDR3. In germline, CDR1 is MNHEY, CDR2 SVGAGI. The CDR3 bases are TGTGCCAGCAGTTACCTAGGACAGGGTTCCTACGAGCAGTACTTC. Its translation: CASSYLGQGSYEQYF.

This clone was picked up a small number of times. The chain combines TRBV7-9 with TRBJ1-2; a possible D gene is TRBD1 (5 bases). The CDR3 covers 19 residues. V was trimmed by 2 bases and J by 2 bases, leaving 24 bases between them. Germline V lookup: CDR1 SEHNR, CDR2 FQNEAQ (reference sequence). In DNA form, the CDR3 reads TGTGCCAGCAGCTTATCCTTCCCCATCTTCGGGGCGGGGAACTATGGCTACACCTTC. Protein sequence: CASSLSFPIFGAGNYGYTF. The complete variable domain, with remaining parts taken from reference TRBV7-9 and TRBJ1-2, reads DTGVSQNPRHKITKRGQNVTFRCDPISEHNRLYWYRQTLGQGPEFLTYFQNEAQLEKSRLLSDRFSAERPKGSFSTLEIQRTEQGDSAMYLCASSLSFPIFGAGNYGYTFGSGTRLTVV.

V usage is TRBV10-3 and J usage is TRBJ1-2, with D possibly TRBD1 on 5 matching bases. From germline, CDR1 is ENHRY and CDR2 SYGVKD. This CDR3 has 13 residues. Trimming left V 11 bases short and J 0 bases short, with 13 bases between. CDR3 DNA sequence: TGTGCCGCCCGACAGAGAGCTAACTATGGCTACACCTTC. Protein sequence: CAARQRANYGYTF.

This clone was detected once. The chain uses TRBV7-2 and TRBJ2-3; 7 positions agree with TRBD1. V lost 1 base, J lost 2 bases, and 3 bases stayed unmatched. The CDR3 runs to 15 residues. The germline V gene encodes CDR1 SGHTA and CDR2 FQGNSA. The CDR3 sequence: CASSLVRGPTDTQYF. Here the CDR3 DNA reads TGTGCCAGCAGCTTAGTGAGGGGGCCCACAGATACGCAGTATTTT. The full variable domain, in which reference TRBV7-2 and TRBJ2-3 provide the parts outside the CDR3, is GAGVSQSPSNKVTEKGKDVELRCDPISGHTALYWYRQSLGQGLEFLIYFQGNSAPDKSGLPSDRFSAERTGGSVSTLTIQRTQQEDSAVYLCASSLVRGPTDTQYFGPGTRLTVL.

The V call is TRBV28, the J call TRBJ2-7; 12 bases map to TRBD2. Germline V gives CDR1 MDHEN, CDR2 SYDVKM. The CDR3 is 16 amino acids. With 4 bases clipped from V and 0 bases from J, the junction kept 4 bases outside the gene matches. CDR3 residues: CASSSLAGGTSYEQYF. CDR3 sequence (DNA): TGTGCCAGCAGTTCACTAGCGGGGGGAACCTCCTACGAGCAGTACTTC.

The chain recombines TRBV5-4 with TRBJ2-7; D might be TRBD1 (6 bases). V dropped 3 bases and J dropped 4 bases, with 14 bases sitting between them. The CDR3 totals 14 residues. Germline CDR1 reads SGHNT; CDR2 reads YYREEE (reference sequence). The CDR3 here is CASSSTPDSYEQYF. CDR3 nucleotide sequence: TGTGCCAGCAGCTCGACCCCGGACAGTTACGAGCAGTACTTC.

This chain connects TRBV5-4 to TRBJ1-1; possible D gene TRBD1, 6 bases. The V end lost 4 bases, the J end lost 4 bases, and 11 bases lay between the germline ends. Germline V lookup: CDR1 SGHNT, CDR2 YYREEE (reference sequence). There are 13 residues in the CDR3. CDR3: CASSPVGGTEAFF. For the CDR3, the DNA is TGTGCCAGCAGCCCCGTAGGGGGCACTGAAGCTTTCTTT.

This clone was observed a few times. This chain links TRBV2 with TRBJ2-2; 14 nucleotides match TRBD2. The CDR3 has 18 amino acids. Germline values: CDR1 SNHLY, CDR2 FYNNEI. With V trimmed by 7 bases and J by 2 bases, 9 bases remained unmatched. The CDR3 protein is CASTTGLAGGRNTGELFF. For the CDR3, the DNA is TGTGCCAGCACGACAGGACTAGCGGGGGGACGAAACACCGGGGAGCTGTTTTTT.

In DNA form, the CDR3 reads TGCAGCGTTGAGATGGGGGGACTAGCGGGGCAAGAGACCCAGTACTTC. Its translation: CSVEMGGLAGQETQYF. The chain couples TRBV29-1 to TRBJ2-5; 13 bases match TRBD2. V lost 3 bases to trimming and J lost 2 bases; unmatched junction nucleotides: 6. This CDR3 contains 16 residues. Per the germline V gene, CDR1 is SQVTM and CDR2 is ANQGSEA.

This rearrangement joins TRBV7-3 to TRBJ2-7; 10 nucleotides align to TRBD1. Germline V gene sequence: CDR1 SGHTA, CDR2 FQGTGA. The CDR3 loop spans 15 amino acids. The V gene end was trimmed by 6 bases and the J gene end by 5 bases; junction bases not matched to a gene: 10. The CDR3 loop is CASSPTGTGVDEQYF. The CDR3 DNA is TGTGCCAGCAGTCCGACCGGGACAGGGGTCGACGAGCAGTACTTC.

The chain uses TRBV4-1 and TRBJ2-7; 9 nucleotides agree with TRBD1. This CDR3 spans 14 amino acids. Trimming took 3 bases from V and 7 from J; bases not matched to a gene: 7. Per germline, CDR1 MGHRA and CDR2 YSYEKL. CDR3 in DNA: TGCGCCAGCAGCCATCCACAGGGGGCGCAGGAGCAGTACTTC. This sequence encodes CASSHPQGAQEQYF.

The V call is TRBV6-6, the J call TRBJ2-7; 10 bases match TRBD1. Germline values: CDR1 MNHNY, CDR2 SVGAGI (reference sequence). V shed 5 bases, J shed 3 bases, and the junction held 1 base outside the gene matches. This CDR3 is 13 amino acids long. DNA of the CDR3: TGTGCCAGCAGTCGGGACAGGGGCTACGAGCAGTACTTC. Encoded protein: CASSRDRGYEQYF.